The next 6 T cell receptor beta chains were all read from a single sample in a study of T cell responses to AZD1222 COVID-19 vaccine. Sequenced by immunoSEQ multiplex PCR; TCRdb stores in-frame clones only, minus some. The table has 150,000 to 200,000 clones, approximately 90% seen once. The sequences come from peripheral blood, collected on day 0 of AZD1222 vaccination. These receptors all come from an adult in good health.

The CDR3 loop reads CASSLAGNYEQYF. DNA of the CDR3: TGTGCCAGCAGCTTAGCGGGTAATTACGAGCAGTACTTC. This chain uses TRBV7-2 with TRBJ2-7; no clear D. CDR1 is SGHTA, CDR2 FQGNSA, per germline. Trimming cost V 0 bases and J 4 bases, with 7 bases left between them. The CDR3 extends over 13 amino acids.

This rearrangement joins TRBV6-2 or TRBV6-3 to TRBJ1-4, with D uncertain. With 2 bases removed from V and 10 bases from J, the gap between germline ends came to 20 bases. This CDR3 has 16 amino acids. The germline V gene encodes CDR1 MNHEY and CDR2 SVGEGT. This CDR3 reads CASSYHPSGPQAKLFF. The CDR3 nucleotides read TGTGCCAGCAGTTACCACCCCTCCGGGCCCCAGGCAAAACTGTTTTTT.

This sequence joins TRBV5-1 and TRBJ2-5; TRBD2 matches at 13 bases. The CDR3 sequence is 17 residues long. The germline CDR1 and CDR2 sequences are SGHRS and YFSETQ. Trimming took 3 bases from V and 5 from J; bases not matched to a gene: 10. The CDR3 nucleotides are TGCGCCAGCAGCTCCGGGACTAGCGGGGTGGGAGGTGAGACCCAGTACTTC. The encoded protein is CASSSGTSGVGGETQYF.

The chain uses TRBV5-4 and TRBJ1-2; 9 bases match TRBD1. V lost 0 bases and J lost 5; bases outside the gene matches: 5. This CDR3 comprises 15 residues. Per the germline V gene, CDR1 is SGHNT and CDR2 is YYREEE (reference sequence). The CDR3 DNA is TGTGCCAGCAGCTTGGCCAGGGACAGGGTGTATGGCTACACCTTC. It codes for CASSLARDRVYGYTF.

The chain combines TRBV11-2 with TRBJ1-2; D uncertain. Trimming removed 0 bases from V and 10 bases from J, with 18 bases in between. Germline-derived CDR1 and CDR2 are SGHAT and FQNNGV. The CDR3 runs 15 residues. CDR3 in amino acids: CASSLEAARLSSYTF. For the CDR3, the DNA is TGTGCCAGCAGCTTAGAGGCGGCCCGCCTCTCTTCCTACACCTTC. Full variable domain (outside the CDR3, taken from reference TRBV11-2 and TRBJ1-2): EAGVAQSPRYKIIEKRQSVAFWCNPISGHATLYWYQQILGQGPKLLIQFQNNGVVDDSQLPKDRFSAERLKGVDSTLKIQPAKLEDSAVYLCASSLEAARLSSYTFGSGTRLTVV.

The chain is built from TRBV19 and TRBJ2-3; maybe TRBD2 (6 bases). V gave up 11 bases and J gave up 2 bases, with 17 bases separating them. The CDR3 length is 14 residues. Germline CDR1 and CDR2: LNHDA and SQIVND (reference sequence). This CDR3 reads CAASRDSVTDTQYF. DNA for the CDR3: TGTGCCGCCTCGCGGGACTCTGTCACAGATACGCAGTATTTT.